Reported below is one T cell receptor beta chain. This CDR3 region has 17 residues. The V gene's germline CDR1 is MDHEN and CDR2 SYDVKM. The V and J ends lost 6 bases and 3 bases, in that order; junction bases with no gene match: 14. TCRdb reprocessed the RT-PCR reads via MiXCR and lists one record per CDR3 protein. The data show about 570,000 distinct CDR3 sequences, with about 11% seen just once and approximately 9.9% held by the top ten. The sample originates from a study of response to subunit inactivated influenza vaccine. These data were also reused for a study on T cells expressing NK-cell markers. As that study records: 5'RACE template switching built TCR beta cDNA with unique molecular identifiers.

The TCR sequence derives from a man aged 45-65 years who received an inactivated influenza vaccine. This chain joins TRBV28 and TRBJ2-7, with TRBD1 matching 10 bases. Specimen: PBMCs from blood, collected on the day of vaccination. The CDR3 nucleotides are TGTGCCAGCAGACCCGTGGGGACAGGGGTTTTCGGCTACGAGCAGTACTTC. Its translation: CASRPVGTGVFGYEQYF.